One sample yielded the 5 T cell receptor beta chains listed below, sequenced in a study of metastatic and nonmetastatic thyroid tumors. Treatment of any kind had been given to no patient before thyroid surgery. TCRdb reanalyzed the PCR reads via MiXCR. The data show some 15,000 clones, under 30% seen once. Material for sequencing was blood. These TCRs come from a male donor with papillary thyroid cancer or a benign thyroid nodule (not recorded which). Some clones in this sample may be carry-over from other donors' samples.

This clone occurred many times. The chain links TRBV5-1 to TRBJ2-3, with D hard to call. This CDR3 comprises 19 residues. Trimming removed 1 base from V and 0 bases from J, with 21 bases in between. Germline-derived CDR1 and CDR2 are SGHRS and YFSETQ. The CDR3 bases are TGCGCCAGCAGCTTGCGGAACCGAGAGTCAGTCCCCAGCACAGATACGCAGTATTTT. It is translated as CASSLRNRESVPSTDTQYF. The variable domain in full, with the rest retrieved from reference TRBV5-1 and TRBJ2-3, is KAGVTQTPRYLIKTRGQQVTLSCSPISGHRSVSWYQQTPGQGLQFLFEYFSETQRNKGNFPGRFSGRQFSNSRSEMNVSTLELGDSALYLCASSLRNRESVPSTDTQYFGPGTRLTVL.

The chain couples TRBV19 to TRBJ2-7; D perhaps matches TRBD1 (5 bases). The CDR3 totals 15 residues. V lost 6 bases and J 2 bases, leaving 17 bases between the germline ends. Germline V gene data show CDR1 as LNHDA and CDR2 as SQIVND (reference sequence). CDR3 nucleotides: TGTGCCAGTAGCCCCCTCGGTACAGGACCCTACGAGCAGTACTTC. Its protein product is CASSPLGTGPYEQYF.

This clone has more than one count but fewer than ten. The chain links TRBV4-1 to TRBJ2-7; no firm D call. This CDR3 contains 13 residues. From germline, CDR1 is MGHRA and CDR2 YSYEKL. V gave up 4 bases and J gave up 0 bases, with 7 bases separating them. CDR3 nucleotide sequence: TGCGCCAGCAGCCCCCCCCTCTCCTACGAGCAGTACTTC. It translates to CASSPPLSYEQYF.

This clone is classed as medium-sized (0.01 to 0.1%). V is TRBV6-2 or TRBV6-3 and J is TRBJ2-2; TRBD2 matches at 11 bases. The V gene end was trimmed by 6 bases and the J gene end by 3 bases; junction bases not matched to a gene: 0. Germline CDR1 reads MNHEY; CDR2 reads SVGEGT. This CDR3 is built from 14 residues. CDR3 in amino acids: CASRGLADTGELFF. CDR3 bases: TGTGCCAGCAGGGGACTAGCGGACACCGGGGAGCTGTTTTTT.

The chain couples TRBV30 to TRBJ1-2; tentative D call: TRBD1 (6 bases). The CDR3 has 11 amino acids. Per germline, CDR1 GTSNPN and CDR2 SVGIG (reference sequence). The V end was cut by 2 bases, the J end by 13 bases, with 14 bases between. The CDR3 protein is CAWSSIGGPTF. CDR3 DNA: TGTGCCTGGAGTTCAATCGGGGGCCCCACCTTC.